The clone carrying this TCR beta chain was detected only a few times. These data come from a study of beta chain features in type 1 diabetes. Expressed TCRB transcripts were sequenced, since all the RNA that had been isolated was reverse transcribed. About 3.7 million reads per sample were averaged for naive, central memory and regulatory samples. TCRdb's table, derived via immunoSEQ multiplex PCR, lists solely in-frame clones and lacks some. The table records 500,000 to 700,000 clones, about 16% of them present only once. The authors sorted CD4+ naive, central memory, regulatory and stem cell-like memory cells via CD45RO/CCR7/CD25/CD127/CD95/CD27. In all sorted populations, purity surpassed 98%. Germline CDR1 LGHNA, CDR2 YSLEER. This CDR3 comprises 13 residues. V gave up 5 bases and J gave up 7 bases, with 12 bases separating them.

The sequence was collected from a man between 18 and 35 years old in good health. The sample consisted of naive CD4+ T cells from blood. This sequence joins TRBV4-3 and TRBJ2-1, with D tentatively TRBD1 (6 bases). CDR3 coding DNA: TGCGCCAGCAGCTCCGACAGGTTGAATGAGCAGTTCTTC. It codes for CASSSDRLNEQFF.